This T cell receptor beta chain derives from a study of blood T cell repertoires in COVID-19. Overall study: PBMCs, B-cell-depleted T cells, or T cells were the source of the cDNA or gDNA that made up the material.

CDR3 length: 17 residues. With V trimmed by 3 bases and J by 3 bases, 11 bases remained unmatched. From germline, CDR1 is LNHDA and CDR2 SQIVND (reference sequence). TCRdb's copy holds only in-frame clones and misses some; the assay was immunoSEQ multiplex PCR. The sample contains about 64,000 clones, about 90% of which appear only once. The material sequenced was peripheral blood. The rearrangement joins TRBV19 to TRBJ1-5, with 7 bases aligning to TRBD1. The clonotype was recovered from a woman aged 55-69 years with COVID-19, enrolled during active disease. The DNA for the CDR3 is TGTGCCAGTAGTATTTTACTCAGGGGACAGAACAATCAGCCCCAGCATTTT. As protein: CASSILLRGQNNQPQHF. The variable domain in full, with the rest retrieved from reference TRBV19 and TRBJ1-5, is DGGITQSPKYLFRKEGQNVTLSCEQNLNHDAMYWYRQDPGQGLRLIYYSQIVNDFQKGDIAEGYSVSREKKESFPLTVTSAQKNPTAFYLCASSILLRGQNNQPQHFGDGTRLSIL.